This T cell receptor (beta chain) was documented in a study of blood T cell repertoires in COVID-19. The repertoire was sequenced with immunoSEQ multiplex PCR; TCRdb's copy has only in-frame clones and lacks some. Here the sample spans under 400,000 clones, 90% being singletons. The germline V gene encodes CDR1 SGHDN and CDR2 FVKESK. V dropped 4 bases and J dropped 4; count of bases not matched to a gene: 9. CDR3 length equals 15 residues. The rearrangement uses TRBV14 and TRBJ2-7, with TRBD1 identical over 8 bases. Sequenced sample: peripheral blood. The sequence was collected from a man between 18 and 29 years old with active or convalescent COVID-19. CDR3 protein: CASSRGRTGYYEQYF. The CDR3 DNA sequence: TGTGCCAGCAGCCGCGGCAGGACAGGGTATTACGAGCAGTACTTC.